These T cell receptor beta chains were read from a single sample in a study of low-dose radiotherapy and immunotherapy resistance in tumors. Using its own MiXCR run on the reads, TCRdb lists one record per CDR3 protein. The table lists fewer than 90,000 distinct CDR3 sequences, under 20% of them singletons, with more than 4.5% in the top ten. The material was PBMCs, obtained before treatment. The receptors shown here come from a male donor with prostate cancer. Each CDR3 is given with its conserved first and last residue. The order of the fields is V gene, D gene, J gene, clone size, CDR3 DNA, CDR3 protein. D genes are given only for firm matches. Clone size appears in some rows only: once, few, many, or a class for an expanded clone.

TRBV18,TRBD1,TRBJ2-6,many,TGTGCCAGCTCAACTACAGGGGCTGGGGCCAACGTCCTGACTTTC,CASSTTGAGANVLTF
TRBV5-1,TRBD2,TRBJ2-5,few,TGCGCCAGCAGCACGATAGCGGGTCGGGAAGAGACCCAGTACTTC,CASSTIAGREETQYF
TRBV29-1,TRBD2,TRBJ2-6,many,TGCAGCGTTGAAAGCCTAGCGGGCTCCTCTGGGGCCAACGTCCTGACTTTC,CSVESLAGSSGANVLTF
TRBV25-1,NA,TRBJ2-3,many,TGTGCCAGCAGTGACGGGTTCCGTGCAGATACGCAGTATTTT,CASSDGFRADTQYF
TRBV11-1,TRBD1,TRBJ2-7,NA,TGTGCCAGCACCGAGCGGACAGGAGCCTACGAGCAGTACTTC,CASTERTGAYEQYF
TRBV14,TRBD1,TRBJ2-3,many,TGTGCCAGCAGCCATGGGACAGTTAACACAGATACGCAGTATTTT,CASSHGTVNTDTQYF
TRBV27,NA,TRBJ1-3,many,TGTGCCAGCAGTTTTCGTGGGCAGGGAAACACCATATATTTT,CASSFRGQGNTIYF
TRBV30,NA,TRBJ2-3,many,TGTGCCTGGATACGCGTCCCCGAGATAGTCACGCAGTATTTT,CAWIRVPEIVTQYF
TRBV11-2,NA,TRBJ1-4,few,NA,CASSLPGTGGVKNCFF
TRBV14,NA,TRBJ2-1,many,TGTGCCAGCAGCCAAGAACTGGGGCCCTCCTACAATGAGCAGTTCTTC,CASSQELGPSYNEQFF
TRBV5-4,TRBD2,TRBJ2-5,many,TGTGCCAGCAGCTTGGCGACTAGCGGGAGGGAGACCCAGTACTTC,CASSLATSGRETQYF
TRBV5-6,NA,TRBJ2-1,NA,NA,CASTNQTSLYFCASSFTVAGVQFF
TRBV20-1,NA,TRBJ2-1,many,TGCAGTTGCAAGGAATCCGGGACTCGCGGCTTCAGGGATGAGCAGTTCTTC,CSCKESGTRGFRDEQFF
TRBV5-1,TRBD2,TRBJ2-1,NA,TGCGCCAGCAGCCAACAATCTAGCGGGGGTCGCGATGAGCAGTTCTTC,CASSQQSSGGRDEQFF
TRBV12-3/TRBV12-4,NA,TRBJ2-3,many,TGTGCCAGCAGTACCCCTCTGGGGGTGGCAGATACGCAGTATTTT,CASSTPLGVADTQYF
TRBV30,NA,TRBJ1-1,NA,TGTGCCTGGAGTGAAGTGTCTTTGTACACTGAAGCTTTCTTT,CAWSEVSLYTEAFF
TRBV6-2/TRBV6-3,NA,TRBJ1-1,few,TGTGCCAGCAGTCCCCGGGGGTCGGGGAACACTGAAGCTTTCTTT,CASSPRGSGNTEAFF
TRBV5-1,NA,TRBJ2-3,many,TGCGCCAGCAGCTTGGACAGCGCGGGAGATACGCAGTATTTT,CASSLDSAGDTQYF
TRBV6-6,TRBD1,TRBJ2-1,many,TGTGCCAGCAGTTACTTCCAGGGGGACAATGAGCAGTTCTTC,CASSYFQGDNEQFF
TRBV7-9,NA,TRBJ2-6,many,TGTGCCAGCAGCTTAGCAGGGGGGGCCAACGTCCTGACTTTC,CASSLAGGANVLTF
TRBV7-3,NA,TRBJ1-4,many,TGTGCCAGCAGCTTAAGGGACGGGGAAAAACTGTTTTTT,CASSLRDGEKLFF
TRBV20-1,TRBD2,TRBJ2-5,many,TGCAGTGCTAGAGGACTAGCGGGAGACCAAGAGACCCAGTACTTC,CSARGLAGDQETQYF
TRBV5-1,NA,TRBJ1-1,many,TGCGCCAGCAGCTTGGTGGGGTTCGGCACTGAAGCTTTCTTT,CASSLVGFGTEAFF
TRBV7-9,NA,TRBJ2-3,many,TGTGCCAGCAGCCCAGGGGGGTACAGAGCAGATACGCAGTATTTT,CASSPGGYRADTQYF
TRBV9,NA,TRBJ2-3,many,TGTGCCAGCGCCAGAAGGGCGGACACAGATACGCAGTATTTT,CASARRADTDTQYF
TRBV30,NA,TRBJ2-5,many,TGTGCCTGGAGTGACACTGGGGCCAGAAAAGAGACCCAGTACTTC,CAWSDTGARKETQYF
TRBV29-1,TRBD1,TRBJ2-5,NA,TGCAGCGTTAGGACAGGGGGCGGCACAGAGACCCAGTACTTC,CSVRTGGGTETQYF
TRBV3-1,NA,TRBJ1-2,many,TGTGCCAGCAGCCAGGGGAGCGGCTACACCTTC,CASSQGSGYTF
TRBV7-9,TRBD2,TRBJ2-5,many,TGTGCCAGCAGCCCCAAGCGGGACCACTTGACCCAGTACTTC,CASSPKRDHLTQYF
TRBV5-6,TRBD2,TRBJ2-5,many,TGTGCCAGCAGCTTGCCAGGACTAGCTTGGGAGACCCAGTACTTC,CASSLPGLAWETQYF
TRBV7-8,NA,TRBJ1-3,many,TGTGCCAGCAGCGTGACAGGCATCTCTGGAAACACCATATATTTT,CASSVTGISGNTIYF
TRBV2,NA,TRBJ2-7,medium-sized,TGTGCCAGCACCCAAGACTACTACGAGCAGTACTTC,CASTQDYYEQYF
TRBV20-1,NA,TRBJ1-1,many,TGCAGTGCCCTGGGTGGCCGAGAGACTGAAGCTTTCTTT,CSALGGRETEAFF
TRBV30,NA,TRBJ2-1,few,TGTGCCTGGAGCCTCGGGGATGAGCAGTTCTTC,CAWSLGDEQFF
TRBV7-2,NA,TRBJ2-2,many,TGTGCCAGCAGTTGGGCCCGGAACACCGGGGAGCTGTTTTTT,CASSWARNTGELFF
TRBV28,NA,TRBJ2-2,medium-sized,TGTGCCAGCAACCCTAGCGTCGGCACCGGGGAGCTGTTTTTT,CASNPSVGTGELFF
TRBV5-1,TRBD1,TRBJ2-1,NA,TGCGCCAGCAGCCCGGACAGGGTCGGGCAGTTCTTC,CASSPDRVGQFF